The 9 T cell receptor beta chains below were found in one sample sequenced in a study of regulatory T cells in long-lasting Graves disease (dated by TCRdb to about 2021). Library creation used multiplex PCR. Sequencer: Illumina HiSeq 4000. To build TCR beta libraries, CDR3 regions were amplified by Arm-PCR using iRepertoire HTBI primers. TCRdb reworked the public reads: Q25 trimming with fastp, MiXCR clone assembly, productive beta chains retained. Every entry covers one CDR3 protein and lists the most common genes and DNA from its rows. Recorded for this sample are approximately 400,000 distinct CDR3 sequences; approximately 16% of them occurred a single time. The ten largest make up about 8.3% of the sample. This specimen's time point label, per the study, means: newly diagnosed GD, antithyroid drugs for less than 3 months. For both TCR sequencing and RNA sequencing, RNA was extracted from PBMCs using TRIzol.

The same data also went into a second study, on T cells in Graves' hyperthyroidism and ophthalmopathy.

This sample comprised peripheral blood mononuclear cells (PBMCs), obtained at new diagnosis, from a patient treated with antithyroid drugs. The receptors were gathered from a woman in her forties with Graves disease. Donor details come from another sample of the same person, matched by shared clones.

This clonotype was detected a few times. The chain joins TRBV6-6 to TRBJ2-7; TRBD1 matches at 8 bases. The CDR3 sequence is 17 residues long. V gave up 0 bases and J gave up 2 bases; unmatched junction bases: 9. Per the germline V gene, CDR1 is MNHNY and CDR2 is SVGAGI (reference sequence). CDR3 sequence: CASSYSTLTGETYEQYF. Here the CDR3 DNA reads TGTGCCAGCAGTTACTCGACGTTGACAGGGGAAACCTACGAGCAGTACTTC.

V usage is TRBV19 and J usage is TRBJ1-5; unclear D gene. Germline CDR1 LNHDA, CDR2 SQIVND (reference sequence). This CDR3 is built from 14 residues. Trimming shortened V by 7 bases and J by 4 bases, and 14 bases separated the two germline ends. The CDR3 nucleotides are TGTGCCAGTACCACGGAAAGGATTAATCAGCCCCAGCATTTT. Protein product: CASTTERINQPQHF.

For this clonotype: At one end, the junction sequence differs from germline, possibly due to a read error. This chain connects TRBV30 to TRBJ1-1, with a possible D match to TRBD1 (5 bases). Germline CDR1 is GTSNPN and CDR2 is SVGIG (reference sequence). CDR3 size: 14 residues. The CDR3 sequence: CAWSGPGGNTETFF. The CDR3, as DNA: TGTGCCTGGAGTGGCCCTGGGGGGAACACTGAAACTTTCTTT.

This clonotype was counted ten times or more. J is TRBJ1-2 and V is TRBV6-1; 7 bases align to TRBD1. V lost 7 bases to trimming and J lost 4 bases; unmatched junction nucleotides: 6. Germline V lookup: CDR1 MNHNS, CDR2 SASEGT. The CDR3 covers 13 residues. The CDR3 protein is CASTSGQSYGYTF. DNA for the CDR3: TGTGCCAGCACATCGGGACAGAGCTATGGCTACACCTTC.

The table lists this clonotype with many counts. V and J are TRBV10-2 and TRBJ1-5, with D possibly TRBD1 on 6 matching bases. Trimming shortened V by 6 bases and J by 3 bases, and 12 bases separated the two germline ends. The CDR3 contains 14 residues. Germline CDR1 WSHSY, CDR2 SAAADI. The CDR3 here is CASRMDSFNQPQHF. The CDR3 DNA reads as TGCGCCAGCAGGATGGACAGCTTCAATCAGCCCCAGCATTTT.

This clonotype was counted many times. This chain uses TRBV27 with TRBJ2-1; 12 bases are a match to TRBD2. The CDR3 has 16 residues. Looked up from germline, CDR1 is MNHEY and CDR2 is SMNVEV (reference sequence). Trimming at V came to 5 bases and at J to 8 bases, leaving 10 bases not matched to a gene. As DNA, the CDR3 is TGTGCCAGCAGTCCAGTGACTAGCGGGAGCTTTGATGAGCAGTTCTTC. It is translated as CASSPVTSGSFDEQFF.

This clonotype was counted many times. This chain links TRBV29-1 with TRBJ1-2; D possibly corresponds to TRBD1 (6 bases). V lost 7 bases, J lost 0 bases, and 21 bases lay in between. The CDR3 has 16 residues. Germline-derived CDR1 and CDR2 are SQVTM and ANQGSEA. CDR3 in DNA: TGCAGCGCTCTCAGCTTTGACAGGACCTCTAACTATGGCTACACCTTC. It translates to CSALSFDRTSNYGYTF. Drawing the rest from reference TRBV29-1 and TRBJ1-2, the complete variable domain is SAVISQKPSRDICQRGTSLTIQCQVDSQVTMMFWYRQQPGQSLTLIATANQGSEATYESGFVIDKFPISRPNLTFSTLTVSNMSPEDSSIYLCSALSFDRTSNYGYTFGSGTRLTVV.

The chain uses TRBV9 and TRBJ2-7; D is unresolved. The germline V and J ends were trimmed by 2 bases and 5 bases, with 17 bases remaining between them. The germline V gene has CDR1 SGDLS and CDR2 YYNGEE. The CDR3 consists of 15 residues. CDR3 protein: CASSVGPLRPNEQYF. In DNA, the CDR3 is TGTGCCAGCAGCGTCGGGCCGCTTCGTCCCAACGAGCAGTACTTC.

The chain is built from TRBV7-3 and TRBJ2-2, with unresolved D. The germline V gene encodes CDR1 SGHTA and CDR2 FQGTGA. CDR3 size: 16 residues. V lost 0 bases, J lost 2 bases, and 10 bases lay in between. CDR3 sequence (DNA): TGTGCCAGCAGCTTAACTCCCCCCGCAAACACCGGGGAGCTGTTTTTT. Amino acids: CASSLTPPANTGELFF.